This T cell receptor (beta chain) was retrieved from a study of blood T cell repertoires in COVID-19 (dated by TCRdb to the early 2020s). Background for the entire study: Collaborator samples came from the United States, Italy and Spain and covered acute and convalescent phases of COVID-19. The material from the prospective study consisted of cDNA or gDNA derived from T cells, B-cell-depleted T cells, or PBMCs. The dataset comprised deeply sampled blood TCRbeta repertoires from subjects exposed to, actively infected with, or recovered from COVID-19. The repertoires were released in a freely available public database meant as a resource for research on the immune response to SARS-CoV-2. The samples were drawn from the first 160 participants of the ongoing ImmuneRACE study and from roughly 1,300 subjects provided by 6 global collaborators. A de-identified subject ID, COVID-19 status, age in years and sex were almost always included in the sample metadata. Where available, HLA class I and class II types were taken from metadata supplied by the sample provider and were not determined by assay-based typing. Beyond this particular receptor, the publication reports: How much clinical and demographic metadata was included differed by source and by participant, and the metadata was provided uncurated.

Trimming accounts for 4 bases at V and 3 bases at J, while the number of junction bases matched to no gene is 8. CDR1 and CDR2 are drawn from the germline V gene: SNHLY, FYNNEI. The CDR3 sequence holds 16 residues, the cysteine and phenylalanine included. The read is trimmed to its CDR3 DNA, 48 bases read in frame from base 1. Whole blood was collected in K2EDTA tubes by collaborating institutions according to the institutions' own protocols. For TCRbeta analysis, collaborator samples were shipped as frozen whole blood, as isolated PBMCs, or as DNA extracted from either sample type. The immunoSEQ Assay, a bias-controlled multiplex PCR, was used to amplify TCRbeta CDR3 regions from genomic DNA. The paper's processing steps were these. The number of nucleated cells in each sample was estimated from the amplification of reference gene primers within the assay. Sequence reads were collapsed and filtered to measure the absolute abundance of every unique TCRbeta CDR3 rearrangement. For each sample, productive Simpson clonality was calculated by taking the square root of Simpson's diversity index across productive rearrangements. In its TCRdb copy, this immuneACCESS table keeps in-frame sequences only and misses some clones. Where compared with another copy, unresolved V genes explain less than half of these, and the others have no known cause. The DNA gave D and trimming, while V, J and clone size come from that table. This sample holds roughly 160,000 clones; 86% were observed only once. Together, the top ten hold 0.99% of the sample.

Of note for this clone: Its specific antigen is unknown. Base qualities are missing; no much larger clone stands one base away.

The chain is assembled from TRBV2 and TRBJ2-1; TRBD2 aligns with 8 central bases. This receptor was taken from a man between 18 and 35 years old with acute or convalescent COVID-19. The specimen was peripheral blood. The nucleotides are TGTGCCAGCAGTGGGACTAGCTCCACACTCTACAATGAGCAGTTCTTC. Its coded protein is CASSGTSSTLYNEQFF.